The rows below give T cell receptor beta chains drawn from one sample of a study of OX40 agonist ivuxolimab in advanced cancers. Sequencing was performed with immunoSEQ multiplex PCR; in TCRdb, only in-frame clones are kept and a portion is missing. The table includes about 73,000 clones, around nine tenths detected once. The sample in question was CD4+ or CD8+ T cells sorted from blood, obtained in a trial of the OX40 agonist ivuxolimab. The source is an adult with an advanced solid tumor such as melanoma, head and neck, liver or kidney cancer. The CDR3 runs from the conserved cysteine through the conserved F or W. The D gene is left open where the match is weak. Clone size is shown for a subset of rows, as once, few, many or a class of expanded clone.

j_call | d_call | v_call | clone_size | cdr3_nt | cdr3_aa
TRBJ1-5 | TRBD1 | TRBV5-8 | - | TGTGCCAGCAGCCCACCCGGACAGGCCAATCAGCCCCAGCATTTT | CASSPPGQANQPQHF
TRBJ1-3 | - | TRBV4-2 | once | TGTGCCAGCAGCCAAGAAGGGGCAGGCGGTGGAAACACCATATATTTT | CASSQEGAGGGNTIYF
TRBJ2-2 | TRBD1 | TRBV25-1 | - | TGTGCCAGCAGTGAGGACAGGGGGACCGGGGAGCTGTTTTTT | CASSEDRGTGELFF
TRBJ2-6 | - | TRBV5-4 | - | TGTGCCAGCAGCCCGGCGACAGGCTCTGGGGCCAACGTCCTGACTTTC | CASSPATGSGANVLTF
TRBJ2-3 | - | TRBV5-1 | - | TGCGCCAGCAGCTTGTTGGGGTTGGGAGATACGCAGTATTTT | CASSLLGLGDTQYF
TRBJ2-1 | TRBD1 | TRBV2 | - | TGTGCCAGCACCCCGGGACAGGTATACAATGAGCAGTTCTTC | CASTPGQVYNEQFF
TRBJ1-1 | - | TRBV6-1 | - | TGTGCCAGCCCGCCAATCGTAGGGGGGGGCACTGAAGCTTTCTTT | CASPPIVGGGTEAFF
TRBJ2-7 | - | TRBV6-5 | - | TGTGCCAGCAGTTTCCACGGGACCGGTGGGTACGAGCAGTACTTC | CASSFHGTGGYEQYF
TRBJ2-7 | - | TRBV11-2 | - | TGTGCCAGCAGCTTAGATAGAATTGGGCAGACCTACGAGCAGTACTTC | CASSLDRIGQTYEQYF
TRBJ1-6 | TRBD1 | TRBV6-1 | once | TGTGCCAGCAGTGAACGGGGACAGGGAAATTCACCCCTCCACTTT | CASSERGQGNSPLHF
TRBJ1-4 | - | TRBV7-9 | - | TGTGCCAGCAGCTTTCGGACAAATAATGAAAAACTGTTTTTT | CASSFRTNNEKLFF
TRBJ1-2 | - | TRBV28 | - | TGTGCCAGCAGCATTCCGATGACAGGATCCCTACAGGGCTACACCTTC | CASSIPMTGSLQGYTF
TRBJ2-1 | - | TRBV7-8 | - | TGTGCCAGCAGCTCCAGGACCCACAGGTCCCTGACTACAACCTACAATGAGCAGTTCTTC | CASSSRTHRSLTTTYNEQFF
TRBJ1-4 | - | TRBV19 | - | TGTGCCAGTAGTATAGGGATTATCAATGAAAAACTGTTTTTT | CASSIGIINEKLFF
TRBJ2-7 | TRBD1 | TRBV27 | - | TGTGCCAGCAGTCCAGATCGGACAGGGCTCTCCTACGAGCAGTACTTC | CASSPDRTGLSYEQYF
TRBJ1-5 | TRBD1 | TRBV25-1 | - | TGTGCCAGCAGTGAACCCGGGACAGGGGTTCAGCCCCAGCATTTT | CASSEPGTGVQPQHF
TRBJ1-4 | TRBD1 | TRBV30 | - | TGTGCCTGGAGTGGGGGGACAGGGAATAATGAAAAACTGTTTTTT | CAWSGGTGNNEKLFF
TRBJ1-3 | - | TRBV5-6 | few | TGTGCCAGCAGTTATCGACGGGCTGGTGGAAACACCATATATTTT | CASSYRRAGGNTIYF
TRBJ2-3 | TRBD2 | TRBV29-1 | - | TGCAGCGTTCGATTCGGGAAACTAGCGACAAGCACAGATACGCAGTATTTT | CSVRFGKLATSTDTQYF
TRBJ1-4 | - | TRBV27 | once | TGTGCCAGCATGGGGTTAAGCGAAAAACTGTTTTTT | CASMGLSEKLFF
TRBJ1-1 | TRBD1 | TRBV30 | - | TGTGCCTGGAGTTCAGGGGGCTCCACTGAAGCTTTCTTT | CAWSSGGSTEAFF
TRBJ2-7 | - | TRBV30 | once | TGTGCCTCCTCAACCGGCGTGGGGGTCTTCGAGCAGTACTTC | CASSTGVGVFEQYF